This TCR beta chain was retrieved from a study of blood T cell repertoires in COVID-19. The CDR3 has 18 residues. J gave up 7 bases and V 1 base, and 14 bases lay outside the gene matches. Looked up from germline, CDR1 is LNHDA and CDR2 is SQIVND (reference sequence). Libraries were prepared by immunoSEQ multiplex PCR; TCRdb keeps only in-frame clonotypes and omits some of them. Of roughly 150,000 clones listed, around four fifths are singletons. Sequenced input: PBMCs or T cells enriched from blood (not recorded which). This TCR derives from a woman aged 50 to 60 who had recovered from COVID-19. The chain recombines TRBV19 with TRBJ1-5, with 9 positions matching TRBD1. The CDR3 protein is CASSIGGTGSRYRQPQHF. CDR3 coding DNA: TGTGCCAGTAGTATAGGGGGGACAGGGAGCCGTTATCGGCAGCCCCAGCATTTT.